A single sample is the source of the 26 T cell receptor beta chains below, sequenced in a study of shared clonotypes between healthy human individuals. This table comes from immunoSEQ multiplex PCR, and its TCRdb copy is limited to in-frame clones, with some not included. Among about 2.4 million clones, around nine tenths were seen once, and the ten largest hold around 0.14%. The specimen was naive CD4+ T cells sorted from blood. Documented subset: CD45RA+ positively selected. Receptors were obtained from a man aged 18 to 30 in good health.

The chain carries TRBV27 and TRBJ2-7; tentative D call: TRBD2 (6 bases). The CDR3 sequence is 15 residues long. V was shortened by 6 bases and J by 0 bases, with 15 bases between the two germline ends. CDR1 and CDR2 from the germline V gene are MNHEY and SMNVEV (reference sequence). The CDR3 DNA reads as TGTGCCAGCAGCCGCACCGGGACTGGCTCCTACGAGCAGTACTTC. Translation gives CASSRTGTGSYEQYF.

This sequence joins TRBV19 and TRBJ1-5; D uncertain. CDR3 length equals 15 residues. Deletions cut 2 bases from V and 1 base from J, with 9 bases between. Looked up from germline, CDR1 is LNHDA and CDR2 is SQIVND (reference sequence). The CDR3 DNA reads TGTGCCAGTAGTATAACCTTCACGAGCAATCAGCCCCAGCATTTT. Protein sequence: CASSITFTSNQPQHF. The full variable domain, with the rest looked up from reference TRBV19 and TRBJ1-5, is DGGITQSPKYLFRKEGQNVTLSCEQNLNHDAMYWYRQDPGQGLRLIYYSQIVNDFQKGDIAEGYSVSREKKESFPLTVTSAQKNPTAFYLCASSITFTSNQPQHFGDGTRLSIL.

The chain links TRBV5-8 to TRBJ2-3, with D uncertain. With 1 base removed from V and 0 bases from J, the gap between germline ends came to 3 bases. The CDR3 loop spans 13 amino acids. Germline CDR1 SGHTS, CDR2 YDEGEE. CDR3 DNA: TGTGCCAGCAGCTTGTGGAGCACAGATACGCAGTATTTT. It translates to CASSLWSTDTQYF.

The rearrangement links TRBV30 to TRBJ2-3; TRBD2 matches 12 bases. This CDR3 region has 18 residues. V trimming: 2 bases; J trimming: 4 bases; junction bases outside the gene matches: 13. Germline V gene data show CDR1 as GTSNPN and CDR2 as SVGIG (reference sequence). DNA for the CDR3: TGTGCCTGGAGTTCTAGCGGGAGGGCTGGTGCGGCGGCAGATACGCAGTATTTT. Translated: CAWSSSGRAGAAADTQYF.

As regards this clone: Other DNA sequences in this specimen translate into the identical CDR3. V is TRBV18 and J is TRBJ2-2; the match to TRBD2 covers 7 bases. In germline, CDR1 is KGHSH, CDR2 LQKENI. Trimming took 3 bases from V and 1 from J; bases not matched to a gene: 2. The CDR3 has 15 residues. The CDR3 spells CASSPGTMNTGELFF. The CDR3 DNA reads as TGTGCCAGCTCACCCGGGACTATGAACACCGGGGAGCTGTTTTTT.

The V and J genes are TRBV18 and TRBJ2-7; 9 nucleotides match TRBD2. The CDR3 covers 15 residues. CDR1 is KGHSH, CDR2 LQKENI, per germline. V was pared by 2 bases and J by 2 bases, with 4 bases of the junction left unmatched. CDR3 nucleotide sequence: TGTGCCAGCTCACCATCTAGCGGGGATACCTACGAGCAGTACTTC. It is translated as CASSPSSGDTYEQYF.

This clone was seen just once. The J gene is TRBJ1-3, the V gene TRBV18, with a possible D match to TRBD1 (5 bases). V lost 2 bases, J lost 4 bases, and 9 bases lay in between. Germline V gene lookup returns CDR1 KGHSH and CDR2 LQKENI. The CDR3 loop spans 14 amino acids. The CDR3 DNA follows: TGTGCCAGCTCACCAACCGCAGGGGGAAACACCATATATTTT. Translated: CASSPTAGGNTIYF.

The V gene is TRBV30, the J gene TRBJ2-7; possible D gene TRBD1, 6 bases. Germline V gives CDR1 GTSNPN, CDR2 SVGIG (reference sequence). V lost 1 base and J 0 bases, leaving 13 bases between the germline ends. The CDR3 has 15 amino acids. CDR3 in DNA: TGTGCCTGGAGTGAATCATGGGACACCTCCTACGAGCAGTACTTC. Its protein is CAWSESWDTSYEQYF.

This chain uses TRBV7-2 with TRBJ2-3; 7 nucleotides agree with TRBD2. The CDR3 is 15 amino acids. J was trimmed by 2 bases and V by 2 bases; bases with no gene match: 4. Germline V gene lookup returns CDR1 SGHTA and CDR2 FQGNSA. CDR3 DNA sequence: TGTGCCAGCAGCTTACTCGCGGGAGCCACAGATACGCAGTATTTT. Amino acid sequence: CASSLLAGATDTQYF.

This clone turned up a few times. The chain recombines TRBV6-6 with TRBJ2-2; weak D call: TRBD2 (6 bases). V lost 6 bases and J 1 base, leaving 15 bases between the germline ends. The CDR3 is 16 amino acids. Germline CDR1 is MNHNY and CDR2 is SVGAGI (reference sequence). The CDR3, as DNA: TGTGCCAGCAGCACCAGCCGAGCGGGGAACACCGGGGAGCTGTTTTTT. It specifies CASSTSRAGNTGELFF.

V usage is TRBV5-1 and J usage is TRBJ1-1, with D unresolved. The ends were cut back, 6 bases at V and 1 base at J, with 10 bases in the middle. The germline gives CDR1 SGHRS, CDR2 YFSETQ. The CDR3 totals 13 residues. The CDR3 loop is CASTPDSNTEAFF. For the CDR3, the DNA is TGCGCCAGCACCCCTGACTCGAACACTGAAGCTTTCTTT.

The CDR3 loop reads CASSQGVQVPGNEKLFF. Here the CDR3 DNA reads TGCGCCAGCAGCCAAGGAGTACAGGTTCCGGGTAATGAAAAACTGTTTTTT. The chain couples TRBV4-3 to TRBJ1-4; TRBD1 is a possible D gene (5 bases). V lost 1 base, J lost 4 bases, and 16 bases lay in between. The CDR3 is 17 residues long. Germline CDR1 LGHNA, CDR2 YSLEER.

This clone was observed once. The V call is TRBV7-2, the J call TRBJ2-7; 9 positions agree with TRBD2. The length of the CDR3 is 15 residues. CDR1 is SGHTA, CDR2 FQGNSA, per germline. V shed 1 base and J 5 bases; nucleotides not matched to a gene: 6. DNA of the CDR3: TGTGCCAGCAGCTTAGATTCTAGCGGGGTCGACGAGCAGTACTTC. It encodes CASSLDSSGVDEQYF.

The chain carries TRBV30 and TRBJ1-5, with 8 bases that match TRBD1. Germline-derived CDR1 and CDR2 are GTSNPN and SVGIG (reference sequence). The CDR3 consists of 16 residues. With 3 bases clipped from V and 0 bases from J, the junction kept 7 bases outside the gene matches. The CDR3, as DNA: TGTGCCTGGAGCGCCACAGGGGGGCTTAGCAATCAGCCCCAGCATTTT. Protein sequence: CAWSATGGLSNQPQHF. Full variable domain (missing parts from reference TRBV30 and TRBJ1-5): SQTIHQWPATLVQPVGSPLSLECTVEGTSNPNLYWYRQAAGRGLQLLFYSVGIGQISSEVPQNLSASRPQDRQFILSSKKLLLSDSGFYLCAWSATGGLSNQPQHFGDGTRLSIL.

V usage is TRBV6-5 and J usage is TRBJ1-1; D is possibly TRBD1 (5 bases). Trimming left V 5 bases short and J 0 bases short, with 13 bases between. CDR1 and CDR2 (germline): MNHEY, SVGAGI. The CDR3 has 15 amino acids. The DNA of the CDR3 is TGTGCCAGCAGTCCGGGGGGACGGATGAACACTGAAGCTTTCTTT. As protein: CASSPGGRMNTEAFF.

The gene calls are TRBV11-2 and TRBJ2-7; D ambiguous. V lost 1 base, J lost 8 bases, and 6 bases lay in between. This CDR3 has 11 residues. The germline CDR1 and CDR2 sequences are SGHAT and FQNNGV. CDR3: CASSLGPQQYF. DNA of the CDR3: TGTGCCAGCAGCTTAGGGCCTCAGCAGTACTTC. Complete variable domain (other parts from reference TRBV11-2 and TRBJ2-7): EAGVAQSPRYKIIEKRQSVAFWCNPISGHATLYWYQQILGQGPKLLIQFQNNGVVDDSQLPKDRFSAERLKGVDSTLKIQPAKLEDSAVYLCASSLGPQQYFGPGTRLTVT.

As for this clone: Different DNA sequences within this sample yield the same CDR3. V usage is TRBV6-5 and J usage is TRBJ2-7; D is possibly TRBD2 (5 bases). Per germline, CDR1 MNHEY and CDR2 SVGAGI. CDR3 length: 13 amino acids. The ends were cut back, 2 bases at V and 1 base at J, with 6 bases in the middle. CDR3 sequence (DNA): TGTGCCAGCAGTTACGGAGGTTCCTACGAGCAGTACTTC. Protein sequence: CASSYGGSYEQYF.

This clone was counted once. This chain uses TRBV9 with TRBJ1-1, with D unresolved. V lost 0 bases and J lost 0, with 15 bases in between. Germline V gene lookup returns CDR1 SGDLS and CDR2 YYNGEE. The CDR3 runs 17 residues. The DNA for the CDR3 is TGTGCCAGCAGCGTAGAGTTCGAAATTACTATGAACACTGAAGCTTTCTTT. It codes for CASSVEFEITMNTEAFF.

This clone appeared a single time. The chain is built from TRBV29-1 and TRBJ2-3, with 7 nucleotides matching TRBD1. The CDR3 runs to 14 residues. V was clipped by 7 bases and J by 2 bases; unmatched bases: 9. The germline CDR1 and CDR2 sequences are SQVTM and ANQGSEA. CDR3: CSAETGTITDTQYF. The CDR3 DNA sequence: TGCAGCGCCGAGACAGGGACCATCACAGATACGCAGTATTTT.

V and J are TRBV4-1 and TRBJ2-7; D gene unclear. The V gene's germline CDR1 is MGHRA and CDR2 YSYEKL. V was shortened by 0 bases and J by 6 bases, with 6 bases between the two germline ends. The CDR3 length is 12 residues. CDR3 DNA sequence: TGCGCCAGCAGCCAAGAGGTGGGCGAGCAGTACTTC. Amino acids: CASSQEVGEQYF.

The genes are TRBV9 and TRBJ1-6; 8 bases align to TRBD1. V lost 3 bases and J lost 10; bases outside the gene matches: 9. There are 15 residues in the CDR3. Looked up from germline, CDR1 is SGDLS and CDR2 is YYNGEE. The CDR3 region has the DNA TGTGCCAGCAGCGCCCGATCGGACAGGGCCTCACCCCTCCACTTT. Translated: CASSARSDRASPLHF.

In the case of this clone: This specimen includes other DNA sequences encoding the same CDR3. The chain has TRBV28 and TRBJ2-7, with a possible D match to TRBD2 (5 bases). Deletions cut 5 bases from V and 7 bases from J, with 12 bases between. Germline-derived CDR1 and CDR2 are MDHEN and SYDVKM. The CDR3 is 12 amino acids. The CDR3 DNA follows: TGTGCCAGCAGTCCCGGACTGGTTGAGCAGTACTTC. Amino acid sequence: CASSPGLVEQYF.

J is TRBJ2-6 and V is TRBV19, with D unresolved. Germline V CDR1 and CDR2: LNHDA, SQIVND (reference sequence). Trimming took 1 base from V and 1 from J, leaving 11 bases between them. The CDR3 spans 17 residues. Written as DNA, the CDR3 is TGTGCCAGTAGTATAGGTGGGTGGGCGTCTGGGGCCAACGTCCTGACTTTC. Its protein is CASSIGGWASGANVLTF.

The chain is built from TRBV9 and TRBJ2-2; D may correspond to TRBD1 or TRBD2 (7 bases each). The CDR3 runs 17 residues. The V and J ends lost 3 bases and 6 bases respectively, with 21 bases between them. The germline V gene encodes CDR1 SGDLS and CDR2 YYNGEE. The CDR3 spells CASSEGGRTSRAGELFF. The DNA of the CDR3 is TGTGCCAGCAGCGAAGGGGGCCGGACTAGTCGCGCCGGGGAGCTGTTTTTT.

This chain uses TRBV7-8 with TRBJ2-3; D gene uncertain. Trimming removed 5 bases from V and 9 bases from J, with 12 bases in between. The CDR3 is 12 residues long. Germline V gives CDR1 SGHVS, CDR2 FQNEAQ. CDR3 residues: CASSPERGTQYF. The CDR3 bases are TGTGCCAGCAGCCCGGAGAGAGGCACGCAGTATTTT.

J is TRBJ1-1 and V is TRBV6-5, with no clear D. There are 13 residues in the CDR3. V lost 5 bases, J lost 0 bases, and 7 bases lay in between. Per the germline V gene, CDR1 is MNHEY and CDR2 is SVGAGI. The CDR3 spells CASSNLVNTEAFF. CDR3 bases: TGTGCCAGCAGTAACCTTGTGAACACTGAAGCTTTCTTT.